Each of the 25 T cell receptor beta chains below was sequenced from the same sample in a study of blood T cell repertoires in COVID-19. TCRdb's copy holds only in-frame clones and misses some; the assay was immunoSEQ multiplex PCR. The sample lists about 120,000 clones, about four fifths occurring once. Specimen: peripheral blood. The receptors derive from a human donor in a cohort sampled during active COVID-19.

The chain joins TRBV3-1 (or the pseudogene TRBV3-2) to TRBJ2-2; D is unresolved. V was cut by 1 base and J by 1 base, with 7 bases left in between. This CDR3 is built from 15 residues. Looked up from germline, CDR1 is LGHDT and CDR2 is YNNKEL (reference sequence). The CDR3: CASSQGVGNTGELFF. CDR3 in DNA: TGTGCCAGCAGCCAAGGAGTCGGGAACACCGGGGAGCTGTTTTTT.

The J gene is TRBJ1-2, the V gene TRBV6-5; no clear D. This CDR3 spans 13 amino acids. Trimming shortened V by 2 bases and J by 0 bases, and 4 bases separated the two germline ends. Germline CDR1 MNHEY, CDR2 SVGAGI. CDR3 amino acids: CASSYEANYGYTF. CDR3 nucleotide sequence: TGTGCCAGCAGTTACGAGGCTAACTATGGCTACACCTTC.

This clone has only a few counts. CDR3 in DNA: TGTGCCTGGAGTGTAGGGGACTTGGGGTTCTACGAGCAGTACTTC. Translated: CAWSVGDLGFYEQYF. J is TRBJ2-7 and V is TRBV30, with D maybe TRBD2 (6 bases). Between the trimmed V and J ends, which lost 0 bases and 3 bases, there was a span of 15 bases. The CDR3 is 15 amino acids. Germline V CDR1 and CDR2: GTSNPN, SVGIG (reference sequence).

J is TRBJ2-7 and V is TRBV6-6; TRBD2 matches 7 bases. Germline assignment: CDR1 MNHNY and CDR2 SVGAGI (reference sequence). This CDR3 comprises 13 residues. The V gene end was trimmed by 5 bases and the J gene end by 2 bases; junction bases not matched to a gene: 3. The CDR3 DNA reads TGTGCCAGCAGTACCGGACTAGCCTACGAGCAGTACTTC. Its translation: CASSTGLAYEQYF.

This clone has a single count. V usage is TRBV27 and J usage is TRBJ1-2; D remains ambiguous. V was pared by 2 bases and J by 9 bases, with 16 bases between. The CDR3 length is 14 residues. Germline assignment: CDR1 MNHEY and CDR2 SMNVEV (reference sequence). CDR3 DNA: TGTGCCAGCAGTTTACTTTCCAGGTCCGATCGCTACACCTTC. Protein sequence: CASSLLSRSDRYTF.

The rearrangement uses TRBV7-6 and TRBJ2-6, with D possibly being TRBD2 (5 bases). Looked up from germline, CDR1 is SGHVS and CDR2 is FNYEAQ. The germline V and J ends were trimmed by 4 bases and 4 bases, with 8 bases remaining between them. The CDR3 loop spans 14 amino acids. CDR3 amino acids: CASSSREGANVLTF. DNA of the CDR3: TGTGCCAGCAGCTCTAGGGAGGGGGCCAACGTCCTGACTTTC.

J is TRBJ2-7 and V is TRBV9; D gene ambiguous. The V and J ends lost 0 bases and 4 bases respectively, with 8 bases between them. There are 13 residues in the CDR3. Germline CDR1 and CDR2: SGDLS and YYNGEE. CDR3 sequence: CASSVGFGYEQYF. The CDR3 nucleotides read TGTGCCAGCAGCGTAGGGTTCGGTTACGAGCAGTACTTC.

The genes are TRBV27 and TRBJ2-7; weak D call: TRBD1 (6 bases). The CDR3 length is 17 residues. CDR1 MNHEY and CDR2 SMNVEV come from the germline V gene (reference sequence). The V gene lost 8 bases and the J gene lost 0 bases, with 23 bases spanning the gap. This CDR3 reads CASGTNVRDVSSYEQYF. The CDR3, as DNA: TGTGCCAGCGGGACAAACGTCCGGGACGTGAGCTCCTACGAGCAGTACTTC.

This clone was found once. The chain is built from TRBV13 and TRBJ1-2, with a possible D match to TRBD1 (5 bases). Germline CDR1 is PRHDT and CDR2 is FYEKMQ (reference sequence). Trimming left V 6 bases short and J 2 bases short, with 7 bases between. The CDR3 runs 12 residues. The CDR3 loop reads CASSQGNYGYTF. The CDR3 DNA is TGTGCCAGCAGTCAGGGAAACTATGGCTACACCTTC. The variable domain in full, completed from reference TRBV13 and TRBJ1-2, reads AAGVIQSPRHLIKEKRETATLKCYPIPRHDTVYWYQQGPGQDPQFLISFYEKMQSDKGSIPDRFSAQQFSDYHSELNMSSLELGDSALYFCASSQGNYGYTFGSGTRLTVV.

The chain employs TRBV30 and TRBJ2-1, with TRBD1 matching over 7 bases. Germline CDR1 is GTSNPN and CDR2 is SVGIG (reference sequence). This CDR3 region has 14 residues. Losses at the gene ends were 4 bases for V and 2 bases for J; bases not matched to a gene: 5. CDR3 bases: TGTGCCTGGAACTCCGGACAGGCCTACAATGAGCAGTTCTTC. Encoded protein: CAWNSGQAYNEQFF.

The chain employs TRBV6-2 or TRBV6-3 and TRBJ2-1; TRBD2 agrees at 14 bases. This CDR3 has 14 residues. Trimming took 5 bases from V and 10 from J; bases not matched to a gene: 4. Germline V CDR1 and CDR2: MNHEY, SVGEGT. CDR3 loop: CASSRLAGGYEQFF. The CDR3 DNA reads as TGTGCCAGCAGTAGACTAGCGGGGGGGTACGAGCAGTTCTTC.

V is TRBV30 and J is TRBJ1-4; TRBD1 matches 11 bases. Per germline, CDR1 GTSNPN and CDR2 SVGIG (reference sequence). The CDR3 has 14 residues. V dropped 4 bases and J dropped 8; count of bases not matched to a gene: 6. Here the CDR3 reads CAWNLDRGQEKLFF. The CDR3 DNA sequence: TGTGCCTGGAACCTGGACAGGGGGCAGGAAAAACTGTTTTTT.

The DNA of the CDR3 is TGTGCCAGCAGTTTGGCGGGACAGGGAGCTAACTATGGCTACACCTTC. Its protein is CASSLAGQGANYGYTF. The V and J genes are TRBV27 and TRBJ1-2; 9 positions agree with TRBD1. There are 16 residues in the CDR3. J lost 0 bases, V lost 3 bases, and 5 bases had no gene match. Germline V gene data show CDR1 as MNHEY and CDR2 as SMNVEV (reference sequence).

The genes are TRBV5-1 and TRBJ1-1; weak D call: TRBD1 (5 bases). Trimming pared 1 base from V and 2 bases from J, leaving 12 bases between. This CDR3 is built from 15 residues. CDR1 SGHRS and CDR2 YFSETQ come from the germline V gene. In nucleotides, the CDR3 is TGCGCCAGCAGCTTGATTGGGGCAGAAAACACTGAAGCTTTCTTT. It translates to CASSLIGAENTEAFF.

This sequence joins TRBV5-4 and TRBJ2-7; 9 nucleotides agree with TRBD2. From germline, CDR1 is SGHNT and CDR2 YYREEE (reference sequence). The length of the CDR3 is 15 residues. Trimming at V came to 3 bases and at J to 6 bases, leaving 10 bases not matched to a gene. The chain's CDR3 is CASSWTGAGGGEQYF. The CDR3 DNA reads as TGTGCCAGCAGCTGGACGGGAGCGGGGGGAGGCGAGCAGTACTTC.

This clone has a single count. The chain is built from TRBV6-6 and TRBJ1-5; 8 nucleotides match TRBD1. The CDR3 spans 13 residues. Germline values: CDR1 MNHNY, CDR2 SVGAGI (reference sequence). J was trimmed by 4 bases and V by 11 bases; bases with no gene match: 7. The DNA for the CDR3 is TGTGCCGGTTCGGACAGGGCTAATCAGCCCCAGCATTTT. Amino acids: CAGSDRANQPQHF.

CDR3 sequence (DNA): TGTGCCAGCACCGCGCGGGGATCTTCGGGGGGCTACACCTTC. It is translated as CASTARGSSGGYTF. The genes are TRBV6-5 and TRBJ1-2, with D hard to call. V was clipped by 7 bases and J by 8 bases, with 20 bases between them. CDR1 and CDR2 (germline): MNHEY, SVGAGI. The CDR3 consists of 14 residues.

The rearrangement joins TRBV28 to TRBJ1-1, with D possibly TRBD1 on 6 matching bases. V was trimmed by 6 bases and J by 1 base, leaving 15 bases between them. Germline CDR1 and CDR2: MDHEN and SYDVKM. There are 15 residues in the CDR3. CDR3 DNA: TGTGCCAGCAGGGAGCAAGGGGGAGCGAACACTGAAGCTTTCTTT. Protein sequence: CASREQGGANTEAFF.

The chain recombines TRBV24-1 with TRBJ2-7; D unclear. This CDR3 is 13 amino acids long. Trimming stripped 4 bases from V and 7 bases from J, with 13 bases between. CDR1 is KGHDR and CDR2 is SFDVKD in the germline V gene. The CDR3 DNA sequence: TGTGCCACCAGTGACTCAGCAGGAATAGAGCAGTACTTC. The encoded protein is CATSDSAGIEQYF.

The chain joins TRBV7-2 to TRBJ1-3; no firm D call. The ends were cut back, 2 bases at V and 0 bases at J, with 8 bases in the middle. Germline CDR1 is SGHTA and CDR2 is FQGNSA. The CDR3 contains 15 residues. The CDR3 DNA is TGTGCCAGCAGCTTATATGTTCTCTCTGGAAACACCATATATTTT. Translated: CASSLYVLSGNTIYF.

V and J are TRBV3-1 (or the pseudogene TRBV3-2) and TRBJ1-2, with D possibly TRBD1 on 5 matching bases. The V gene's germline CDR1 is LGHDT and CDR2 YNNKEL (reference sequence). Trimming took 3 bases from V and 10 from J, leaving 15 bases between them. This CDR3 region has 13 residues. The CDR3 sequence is CASSQGYGGNYTF. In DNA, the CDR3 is TGTGCCAGCAGCCAGGGGTACGGGGGGAACTACACCTTC.

CDR3 in DNA: TGTGCCAGCAGTTACGGACGGACAGGGGTTTCTGGAAACACCATATATTTT. Its translation: CASSYGRTGVSGNTIYF. This rearrangement joins TRBV6-2 or TRBV6-3 to TRBJ1-3, with 9 bases lining up with TRBD1. Per the germline V gene, CDR1 is MNHEY and CDR2 is SVGEGT. CDR3 length: 17 residues. V dropped 2 bases and J dropped 1; count of bases not matched to a gene: 6.

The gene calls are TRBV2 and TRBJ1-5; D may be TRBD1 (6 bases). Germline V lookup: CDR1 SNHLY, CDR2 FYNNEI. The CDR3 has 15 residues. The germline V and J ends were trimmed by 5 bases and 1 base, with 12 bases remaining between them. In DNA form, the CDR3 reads TGTGCCAGCAGTTTCCGAACAGGGAGCAATCAGCCCCAGCATTTT. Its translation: CASSFRTGSNQPQHF.

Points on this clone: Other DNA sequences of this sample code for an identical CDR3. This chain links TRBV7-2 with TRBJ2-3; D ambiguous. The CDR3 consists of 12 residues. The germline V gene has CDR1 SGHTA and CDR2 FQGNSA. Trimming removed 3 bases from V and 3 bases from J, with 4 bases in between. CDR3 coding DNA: TGTGCCAGCAGCTTCGGGACAGATACGCAGTATTTT. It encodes CASSFGTDTQYF.

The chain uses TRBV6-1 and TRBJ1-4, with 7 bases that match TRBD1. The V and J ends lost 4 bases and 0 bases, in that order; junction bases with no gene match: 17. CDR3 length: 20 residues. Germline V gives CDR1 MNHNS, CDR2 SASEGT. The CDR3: CASSVTPTYRGLSTNEKLFF. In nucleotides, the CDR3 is TGTGCCAGCAGTGTAACCCCTACCTACAGGGGCCTCTCAACTAATGAAAAACTGTTTTTT.